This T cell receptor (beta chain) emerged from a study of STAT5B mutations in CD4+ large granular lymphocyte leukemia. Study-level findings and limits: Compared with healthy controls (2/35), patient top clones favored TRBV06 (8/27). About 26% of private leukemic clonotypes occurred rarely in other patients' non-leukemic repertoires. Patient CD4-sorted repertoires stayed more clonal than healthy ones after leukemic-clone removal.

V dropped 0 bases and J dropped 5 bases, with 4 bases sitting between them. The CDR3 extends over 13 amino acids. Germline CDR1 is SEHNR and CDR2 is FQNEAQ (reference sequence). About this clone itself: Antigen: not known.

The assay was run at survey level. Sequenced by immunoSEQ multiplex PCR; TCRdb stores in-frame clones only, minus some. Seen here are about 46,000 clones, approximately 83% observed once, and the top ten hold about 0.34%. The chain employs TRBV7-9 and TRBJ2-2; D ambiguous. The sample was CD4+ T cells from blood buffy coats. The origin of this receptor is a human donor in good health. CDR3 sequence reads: CASSLAGTGELFF. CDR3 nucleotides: TGTGCCAGCAGCTTAGCAGGTACCGGGGAGCTGTTTTTT.